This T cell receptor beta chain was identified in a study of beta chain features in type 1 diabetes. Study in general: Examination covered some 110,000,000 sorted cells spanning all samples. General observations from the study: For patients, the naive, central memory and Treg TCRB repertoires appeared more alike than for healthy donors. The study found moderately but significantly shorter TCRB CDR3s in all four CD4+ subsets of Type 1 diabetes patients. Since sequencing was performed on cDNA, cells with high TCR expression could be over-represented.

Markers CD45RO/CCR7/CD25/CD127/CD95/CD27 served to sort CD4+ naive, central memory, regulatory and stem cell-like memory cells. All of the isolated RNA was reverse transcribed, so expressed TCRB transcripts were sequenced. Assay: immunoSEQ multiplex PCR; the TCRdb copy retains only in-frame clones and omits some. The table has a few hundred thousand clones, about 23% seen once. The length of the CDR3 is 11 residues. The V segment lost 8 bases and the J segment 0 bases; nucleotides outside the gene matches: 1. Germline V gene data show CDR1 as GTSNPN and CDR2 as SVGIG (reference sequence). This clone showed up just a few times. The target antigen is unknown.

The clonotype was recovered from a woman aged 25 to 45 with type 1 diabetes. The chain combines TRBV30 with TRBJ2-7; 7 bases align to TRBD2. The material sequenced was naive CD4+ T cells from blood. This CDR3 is CARGDSYEQYF. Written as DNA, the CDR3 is TGTGCCCGGGGGGACTCCTACGAGCAGTACTTC. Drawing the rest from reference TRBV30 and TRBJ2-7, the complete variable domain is SQTIHQWPATLVQPVGSPLSLECTVEGTSNPNLYWYRQAAGRGLQLLFYSVGIGQISSEVPQNLSASRPQDRQFILSSKKLLLSDSGFYLCARGDSYEQYFGPGTRLTVT.